The table lists the clone carrying this T cell receptor (beta chain) with a few counts. As yet, its antigen is unknown. This same CDR3 is encoded by further DNA sequences in the sample. Per sample, 95,000 to 100,000 TCR templates were assayed. Sequencing was performed with immunoSEQ multiplex PCR; in TCRdb, only in-frame clones are kept and a portion is missing. The sample carries just over 60,000 clones, around three quarters recorded once. A few pairs of donors had their unstimulated naive, memory, effector memory and TEMRA subsets sequenced. Germline V lookup: CDR1 MRHNA, CDR2 SNTAGT. The CDR3 consists of 13 residues. The V end lost 4 bases, the J end lost 4 bases, and 10 bases lay between the germline ends. The sample is drawn from a study of siplizumab effects on memory and regulatory T cells. Whole-study results and caveats: Alloreactive sequences from unstimulated CD4+ memory cells fell significantly with siplizumab. An assignable naive or memory phenotype was lacking in roughly 75-95% of proliferating CD4+ or CD8+ clones.

The clonotype comes from a human donor in good health. Sequencing input: memory CD4+ T cells sorted from blood. The J gene is TRBJ1-2, the V gene TRBV6-4; D ambiguous. The DNA of the CDR3 is TGTGCCAGCAGTGCTGGAGGAGGCTATGGCTACACCTTC. It yields the protein CASSAGGGYGYTF.